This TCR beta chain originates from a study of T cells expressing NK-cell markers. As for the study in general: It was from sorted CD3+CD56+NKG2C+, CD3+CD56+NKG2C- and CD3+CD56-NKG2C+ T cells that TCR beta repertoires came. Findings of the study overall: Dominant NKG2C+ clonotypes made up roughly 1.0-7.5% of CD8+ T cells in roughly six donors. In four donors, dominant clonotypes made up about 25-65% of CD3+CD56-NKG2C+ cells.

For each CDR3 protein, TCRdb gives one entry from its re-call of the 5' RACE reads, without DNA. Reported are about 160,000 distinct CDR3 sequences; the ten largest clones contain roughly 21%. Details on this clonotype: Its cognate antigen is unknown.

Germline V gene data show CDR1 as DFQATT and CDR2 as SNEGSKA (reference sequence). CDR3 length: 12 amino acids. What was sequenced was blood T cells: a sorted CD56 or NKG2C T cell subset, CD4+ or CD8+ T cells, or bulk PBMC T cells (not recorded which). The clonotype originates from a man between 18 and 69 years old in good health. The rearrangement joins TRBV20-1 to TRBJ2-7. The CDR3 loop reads CSALRTDYEQYF.